A single sample gave rise to the 29 T cell receptor beta chains below, sequenced in a study of T cells in women clearing cervical HPV infection. TCRdb's table, derived via immunoSEQ multiplex PCR, lists solely in-frame clones and lacks some. The sample table sets out about 30,000 clones. Sequenced: blood buffy coat. The receptors shown here come from a woman aged 18-69 years with a cervical HPV16 infection that either progressed to CIN3+ or cleared (not recorded which).

On this clone itself: The read falls 3 residues short of the CDR3 end, and the missing part is taken from the germline J gene. The V and J genes are TRBV25-1 and TRBJ1-4, with D possibly TRBD1 on 6 matching bases. Germline V gene data show CDR1 as MGHDK and CDR2 as SYGVNS. The CDR3 is 15 amino acids. V lost 2 bases to trimming and J lost 0 bases, with 7 bases between them. CDR3 DNA (partial): TGTGCCAGCAGTGAAGCAGGGGCAACTAATGAAAAA. Its translation is CASSEAGATNEK. The whole CDR3 protein reads CASSEAGATNEKLFF.

This clone is identified as medium-sized from frequency. The read halts 3 residues ahead of the CDR3 end, with the missing end drawn from the germline J gene. This chain uses TRBV29-1 with TRBJ2-3; 9 bases map to TRBD1. V lost 4 bases and J lost 5; bases outside the gene matches: 10. CDR1 and CDR2 from the germline V gene are SQVTM and ANQGSEA. The CDR3 covers 15 residues. The CDR3 reads CSVARGQGSRDTQYF. CDR3 bases read: TGCAGCGTTGCTAGAGGACAGGGGTCAAGAGATACG.

About this clone itself: Read data end 3 residues before the CDR3 end; the end is taken from the germline J gene. The rearrangement joins TRBV19 to TRBJ1-1; no clear D gene. This CDR3 comprises 14 residues. V lost 1 base, J lost 3 bases, and 9 bases lay in between. Germline V gene data show CDR1 as LNHDA and CDR2 as SQIVND (reference sequence). The CDR3 bases that were read are TGTGCCAGTAGTATAGGGTGGACTTACACTGAA. It yields the protein CASSIGWTYTE. The entire CDR3 protein reads CASSIGWTYTEAFF.

Of note for this clone: The read terminates 3 residues ahead of where the CDR3 ends, so the germline J gene completes it. The V call is TRBV18, the J call TRBJ1-1; TRBD1 matches at 8 bases. Germline assignment: CDR1 KGHSH and CDR2 LQKENI. This CDR3 comprises 14 residues. Germline trimming cut 6 bases from V and 3 bases from J; bases unmatched to any gene: 6. The CDR3 bases that were read are TGTGCCAGCTCCCCCGGACAGGGATACACTGAA. This sequence encodes CASSPGQGYTE. Given in full, the CDR3 is CASSPGQGYTEAFF.

Comments on this clone: The read is 3 residues too short to cover the CDR3 end, so that end is filled in from the germline J gene. The chain is built from TRBV7-3 and TRBJ2-5; 11 bases align to TRBD2. The V segment lost 4 bases and the J segment 4 bases; nucleotides outside the gene matches: 14. The CDR3 covers 18 residues. The germline gives CDR1 SGHTA, CDR2 FQGTGA. CDR3 protein: CASSSRLAGRGARETQYF. CDR3 DNA, as far as it was read: TGTGCCAGCAGCTCTCGACTAGCGGGAAGAGGGGCCAGAGAGACC.

CDR3 DNA, as far as it was read: TGTGCCAGTAGTCTCGGGACAGCGACTAATGAAAAA. Translation: CASSLGTATNEK. The CDR3 reads in full as CASSLGTATNEKLFF. The chain has TRBV19 and TRBJ1-4, with TRBD1 identical over 7 bases. From the germline J gene comes the end of the CDR3, since the read stops 3 residues before it. The ends lost 5 bases at V and 2 bases at J; junction bases unmatched: 5. CDR1 and CDR2 from the germline V gene are LNHDA and SQIVND (reference sequence). CDR3 length: 15 residues.

The chain's CDR3 is CASSGMRDQPQHF. The covered CDR3 bases are TGTGCCAGCAGTGGGATGAGGGATCAGCCC. The chain carries TRBV6-1 and TRBJ1-5; D is unresolved. The observed sequence ends 3 residues before the CDR3 terminus, with the missing tail filled in from the germline J gene. Germline values: CDR1 MNHNS, CDR2 SASEGT. V lost 4 bases and J lost 5, with 9 bases in between. The CDR3 runs to 13 residues.

Remarks on this clone: The read ends 3 residues early relative to the CDR3; the germline J gene fills the gap. This sequence joins TRBV5-5 and TRBJ1-3; D is possibly TRBD1 (5 bases). The length of the CDR3 is 14 residues. In germline, CDR1 is SGHKS, CDR2 YYEKEE (reference sequence). CDR3 amino acids: CASSLASGAGRIYF. CDR3 DNA, as far as it was read: TGTGCCAGCAGCTTGGCTAGCGGGGCGGGGCGG.

Concerning this clone: Read data end 3 residues before the CDR3 end; the end is taken from the germline J gene. The genes are TRBV19 and TRBJ2-2; 8 nucleotides line up with TRBD1. The germline gives CDR1 LNHDA, CDR2 SQIVND (reference sequence). The CDR3 runs to 13 residues. CDR3 sequence: CASADRAHEKLFF. The sequenced part of the CDR3 DNA is TGTGCCAGTGCGGACAGGGCTCATGAAAAG.

A word on this clone: The read ends 3 residues before the CDR3 terminus; that terminus is restored from the germline J gene. The rearrangement joins TRBV5-1 to TRBJ1-2, with D maybe TRBD1 (5 bases). The CDR3 spans 12 residues. CDR1 SGHRS and CDR2 YFSETQ come from the germline V gene. With 1 base removed from V and 7 bases from J, the gap between germline ends came to 8 bases. CDR3 amino acids: CASSLSQGGYTF. The part of the CDR3 DNA that was read is TGCGCCAGCAGCTTGAGTCAGGGTGGC.

With respect to this clone: The read halts 3 residues ahead of the CDR3 end, with the missing end drawn from the germline J gene. V gene TRBV7-2 combines with J gene TRBJ2-3; D not resolved. The CDR3 is made up of 11 amino acids. Germline CDR1 SGHTA, CDR2 FQGNSA. V lost 5 bases to trimming and J lost 3 bases, with 3 bases between them. The CDR3 loop reads CASSLTDTQYF. The sequenced part of the CDR3 DNA is TGTGCCAGCAGCCTAACAGATACG.

Concerning this clone itself: The read ends 3 residues shy of where the CDR3 ends; the end is completed using the germline J gene. The chain couples TRBV20-1 to TRBJ1-4; D remains unclear. This CDR3 contains 13 residues. From germline, CDR1 is DFQATT and CDR2 SNEGSKA (reference sequence). V was cut by 3 bases and J by 0 bases, with 5 bases left in between. This chain's CDR3 is CSASIATNEKLFF. The CDR3 DNA, read in part, is TGCAGTGCTAGTATTGCAACTAATGAAAAA.

About this clone: The CDR3 goes on 3 residues after the read ends, and that part is filled in from the germline J gene. The genes are TRBV7-7 and TRBJ2-1, with D possibly matching TRBD2 (6 bases). Germline CDR1 is SSHAT and CDR2 is FNYEAQ (reference sequence). V lost 2 bases and J 8 bases, leaving 16 bases between the germline ends. This CDR3 comprises 15 residues. The CDR3 reads CASSLRDSQGDEQFF. The part of the CDR3 DNA that was read is TGTGCCAGCAGCTTACGGGACTCCCAAGGCGATGAG.

A remark on this clone: The read ends 3 residues early relative to the CDR3; the germline J gene fills the gap. This chain joins TRBV18 and TRBJ1-2; a weak D match, TRBD1 (5 bases). Germline V gives CDR1 KGHSH, CDR2 LQKENI. The CDR3 covers 14 residues. The CDR3 region is CASSQSKGAGDYTF. The covered CDR3 bases are TGTGCCAGCTCACAGAGTAAAGGGGCTGGCGAC.

On this clone itself: Read coverage stops 3 residues before the CDR3 terminus; the germline J gene supplies the remainder. The chain carries TRBV20-1 and TRBJ1-5; 9 positions match TRBD1. Germline V gives CDR1 DFQATT, CDR2 SNEGSKA (reference sequence). CDR3 size: 13 residues. J gave up 6 bases and V 5 bases, and 5 bases lay outside the gene matches. CDR3 bases read: TGCAGTGCTGAGGGACAGGGCGGTCAGCCC. Translating it yields CSAEGQGGQP. The complete CDR3 sequence is CSAEGQGGQPQHF.

A word on this clone: Sequence at one end of the junction differs from germline and may be a read error. Read sequence stops 3 residues before the CDR3 end, and the germline J gene provides the missing end. The V gene is TRBV29-1, the J gene TRBJ1-2; 8 nucleotides agree with TRBD1. This CDR3 spans 13 amino acids. Germline V gives CDR1 SQVTM, CDR2 ANQGSEA. The CDR3 protein is CSVEDRGSAGYTF. CDR3 DNA (partial): TGCAGCGTCGAAGACAGGGGCTCGGCTGGC.

About this clone itself: The DNA ends 3 residues before the CDR3 does, and the rest of the CDR3 is filled in from the germline J gene. This chain joins TRBV7-9 and TRBJ2-5; possible D gene TRBD1, 5 bases. V was shortened by 6 bases and J by 1 base, with 12 bases between the two germline ends. Germline V gene lookup returns CDR1 SEHNR and CDR2 FQNEAQ (reference sequence). The CDR3 covers 14 residues. The sequenced part of the CDR3 DNA is TGTGCCAGCAGGTCCGGACAATCCCAAGAGACC. It codes for CASRSGQSQET. The CDR3 in its entirety is CASRSGQSQETQYF.

As to this clone: The CDR3 extends 3 residues past the end of the read, so its final part is completed from the germline J gene. This chain connects TRBV11-3 to TRBJ2-1; 7 bases match TRBD2. The trim removed 1 base at V and 0 bases at J, leaving 0 bases unmatched. Germline CDR1 SGHNT, CDR2 YENEEA. The CDR3 has 15 residues. CDR3 bases read: TGTGCCAGCAGCTTAGGGGGGGGCTCCTACAATGAG. The encoded protein is CASSLGGGSYNE. The whole CDR3 reads CASSLGGGSYNEQFF.

With regard to this clone: The DNA ends 3 residues before the CDR3 does, and the rest of the CDR3 is filled in from the germline J gene. This rearrangement joins TRBV9 to TRBJ2-1, with a weak D call TRBD2 (5 bases). This CDR3 has 15 amino acids. Per the germline V gene, CDR1 is SGDLS and CDR2 is YYNGEE. Trimming removed 0 bases at V and 7 bases at J, with 14 bases between. CDR3 bases read: TGTGCCAGCAGCGTAGAAATAGCGAGCACGAATGAG. Protein: CASSVEIASTNE. The entire CDR3 is CASSVEIASTNEQFF.

With respect to this clone: The missing CDR3 end, 3 residues past where the read stops, is filled in from the germline J gene. The rearrangement links TRBV2 to TRBJ1-2; D might be TRBD1 (5 bases). The germline V gene has CDR1 SNHLY and CDR2 FYNNEI. V shed 4 bases and J shed 2 bases, with 8 bases lying between them. This CDR3 is built from 13 residues. CDR3 bases read: TGTGCCAGCAGTGCGGACAAGAACTATGGC. Amino acids: CASSADKNYG. The entire CDR3 protein reads CASSADKNYGYTF.

Comments on this clone: Sequencing ends 3 residues short of the CDR3 end; the germline J gene provides the rest. V is TRBV24-1 and J is TRBJ2-1, with 9 bases that match TRBD2. Germline lookup yields CDR1 KGHDR and CDR2 SFDVKD. V shed 4 bases, J shed 1 base, and the junction held 10 bases outside the gene matches. This CDR3 is 18 amino acids long. This CDR3 is CATSDPSSGVGSYNEQFF. CDR3 DNA, as far as it was read: TGTGCCACCAGTGACCCCTCTAGCGGGGTCGGTTCCTACAATGAG.

In regard to this clone: The read falls 3 residues short of the CDR3 end, and the missing part is taken from the germline J gene. Additional DNA sequences in this sample encode the identical CDR3. The chain links TRBV29-1 to TRBJ1-2, with a weak D call TRBD1 (6 bases). The V gene lost 5 bases and the J gene lost 4 bases, with 14 bases spanning the gap. The CDR3 totals 13 residues. Germline assignment: CDR1 SQVTM and CDR2 ANQGSEA. This CDR3 reads CSVTQGEGYGYTF. CDR3 DNA (partial): TGCAGCGTTACACAGGGAGAAGGCTATGGC.

As to this clone: Sequencing ends 3 residues short of the CDR3 end; the germline J gene provides the rest. The chain recombines TRBV19 with TRBJ1-5, with D tentatively TRBD1 (5 bases). Germline assignment: CDR1 LNHDA and CDR2 SQIVND (reference sequence). The CDR3 spans 14 residues. Between the trimmed V and J ends, which lost 1 base and 8 bases, there was a span of 12 bases. The sequenced part of the CDR3 DNA is TGTGCCAGTAGTATAGGGGGGGACGCTAAGCCC. This sequence encodes CASSIGGDAKP. The complete CDR3 protein is CASSIGGDAKPQHF.

Comments on this clone: Coverage ceases 3 residues before the CDR3 finishes, and the germline J gene fills in the end. The V and J genes are TRBV19 and TRBJ2-3, with D maybe TRBD2 (8 bases). In germline, CDR1 is LNHDA, CDR2 SQIVND (reference sequence). This CDR3 spans 14 amino acids. The part of the CDR3 DNA that was read is TGTGCCAGTAAGGAGACAGGGCGGGGGGAGACG. Its protein is CASKETGRGET. The whole CDR3 region reads CASKETGRGETQYF. The variable domain in full, with the rest retrieved from reference TRBV19 and TRBJ2-3, is DGGITQSPKYLFRKEGQNVTLSCEQNLNHDAMYWYRQDPGQGLRLIYYSQIVNDFQKGDIAEGYSVSREKKESFPLTVTSAQKNPTAFYLCASKETGRGETQYFGPGTRLTVL.

In regard to this clone: The read comes to an end 3 residues before the CDR3 does, leaving the germline J gene to fill in the end. V gene TRBV10-1 combines with J gene TRBJ2-3, with TRBD1 identical over 7 bases. This CDR3 comprises 16 residues. With V trimmed by 3 bases and J by 4 bases, 10 bases remained unmatched. The germline gives CDR1 WNHNN, CDR2 SYGVQD (reference sequence). CDR3 region: CASSENRGAGADTQYF. The CDR3 bases that were read are TGCGCCAGCAGTGAAAACAGGGGAGCAGGGGCAGATACG.

As to this clone: The read ends 3 residues before the CDR3 terminus; that terminus is restored from the germline J gene. V usage is TRBV5-6 and J usage is TRBJ2-1; TRBD2 agrees at 7 bases. This CDR3 region has 14 residues. Germline CDR1 SGHDT, CDR2 YYEEEE. V lost 3 bases to trimming and J lost 4 bases; unmatched junction nucleotides: 4. Incomplete CDR3 DNA: TGTGCCAGCAGCTCCCCGGGACTATACAATGAG. Protein: CASSSPGLYNE. The entire CDR3 is CASSSPGLYNEQFF.

A note on this clone: Read sequence stops 3 residues before the CDR3 end, and the germline J gene provides the missing end. The chain combines TRBV7-9 with TRBJ2-4; 8 bases match TRBD1. This CDR3 region has 13 residues. Germline lookup yields CDR1 SEHNR and CDR2 FQNEAQ (reference sequence). The CDR3 region is CASKRQGKGGQYF. The DNA read from the CDR3 is TGTGCCAGCAAAAGACAGGGGAAAGGTGGT.

Comments on this clone: Read coverage stops 3 residues before the CDR3 terminus; the germline J gene supplies the remainder. This chain uses TRBV20-1 with TRBJ1-4; 11 nucleotides align to TRBD1. The trim removed 0 bases at V and 7 bases at J, leaving 4 bases unmatched. The germline CDR1 and CDR2 sequences are DFQATT and SNEGSKA (reference sequence). This CDR3 contains 15 residues. The CDR3: CSARDQGTGGEKLFF. CDR3 DNA (partial): TGCAGTGCTAGAGATCAAGGGACAGGGGGTGAAAAA.

To note about this clone: The sequence runs out 3 residues before the end of the CDR3; the remainder is reconstructed from the germline J gene. V is TRBV15 and J is TRBJ1-2; perhaps TRBD1 as D (6 bases). Looked up from germline, CDR1 is LNHNV and CDR2 is YYDKDF (reference sequence). CDR3 length equals 15 residues. Partial CDR3 DNA: TGTGCCACCACCGGAGGACAGTTCGGATCTGAGGGC. It codes for CATTGGQFGSEG. In full, the CDR3 reads CATTGGQFGSEGYTF.